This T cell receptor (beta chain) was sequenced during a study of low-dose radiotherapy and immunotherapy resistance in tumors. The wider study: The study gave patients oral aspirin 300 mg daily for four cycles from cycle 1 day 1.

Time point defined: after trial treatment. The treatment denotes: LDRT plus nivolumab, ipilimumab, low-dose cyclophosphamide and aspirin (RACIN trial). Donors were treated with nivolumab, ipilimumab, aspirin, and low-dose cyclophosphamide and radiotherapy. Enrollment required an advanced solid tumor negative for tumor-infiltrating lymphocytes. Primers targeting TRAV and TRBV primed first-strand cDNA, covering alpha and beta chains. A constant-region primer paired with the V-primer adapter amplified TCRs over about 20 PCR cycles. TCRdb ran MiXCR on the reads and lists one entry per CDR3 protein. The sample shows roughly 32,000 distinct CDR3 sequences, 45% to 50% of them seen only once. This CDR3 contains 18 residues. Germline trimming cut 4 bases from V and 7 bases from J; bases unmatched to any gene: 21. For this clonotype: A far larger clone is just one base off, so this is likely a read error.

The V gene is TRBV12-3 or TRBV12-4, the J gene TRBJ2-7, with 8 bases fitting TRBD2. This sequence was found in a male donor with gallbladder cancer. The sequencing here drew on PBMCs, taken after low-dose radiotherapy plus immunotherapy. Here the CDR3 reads CASSYFRPGVGGVNEQYF. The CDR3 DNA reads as TGTGCCAGCAGTTATTTTCGACCAGGTGTCGGGGGGGTTAATGAGCAGTACTTC.